The 28 T cell receptor beta chains below were found in one sample sequenced in a study of T cells expressing NK-cell markers. TCRdb reprocessed the 5' RACE reads; each CDR3 protein has one entry and no DNA is given. The sample totals 120,000 to 150,000 distinct CDR3 sequences. Sequencing was carried out using blood T cells: a sorted CD56 or NKG2C T cell subset, CD4+ or CD8+ T cells, or bulk PBMC T cells (not recorded which). Receptor source: a man aged 18 to 35 in good health.

The V gene is TRBV12-3 or TRBV12-4, the J gene TRBJ2-7; TCRdb's D call of TRBD1 is untestable without DNA. CDR3 size: 12 residues. CDR3 amino acids: CASSDTGREQYF.

The V call is TRBV15, the J call TRBJ2-5; TCRdb designates TRBD1, a call that cannot be tested without DNA. Germline CDR1 reads LNHNV; CDR2 reads YYDKDF (reference sequence). The CDR3 extends over 18 amino acids. The CDR3 is CATSTPFRDRGPQETQYF.

The rearrangement joins TRBV2 to TRBJ2-7. Germline assignment: CDR1 SNHLY and CDR2 FYNNEI. This CDR3 has 14 residues. CDR3 protein: CASSREMEVYEQYF.

The genes are TRBV4-3 and TRBJ2-1; TCRdb calls TRBD2, which cannot be checked without DNA. Germline CDR1 reads LGHNA; CDR2 reads YSLEER. This CDR3 comprises 15 residues. This CDR3 reads CASSQVPSGAKEQFF.

V usage is TRBV23-1 and J usage is TRBJ2-5; TCRdb lists TRBD1, though no DNA is available to test this call. TRBV23-1 is classed as an ORF, of uncertain function. This CDR3 spans 16 amino acids. The CDR3 is CASSHTGTGVGETQYF.

The rearrangement links TRBV11-3 to TRBJ2-1; absent DNA, TCRdb's TRBD1 call cannot be checked. The CDR3 contains 15 residues. The V gene's germline CDR1 is SGHNT and CDR2 YENEEA. CDR3 loop: CASSLGPDRGNEQFF.

The chain joins TRBV20-1 to TRBJ2-1; TCRdb outputs TRBD2, but without DNA this stays unchecked. Germline V CDR1 and CDR2: DFQATT, SNEGSKA (reference sequence). The CDR3 totals 16 residues. The CDR3 sequence is CSAREAGGLTYNEQFF.

The chain recombines TRBV3-1 with TRBJ2-5; TCRdb's assignment of TRBD1 cannot be checked, as there is no DNA. There are 16 residues in the CDR3. CDR1 and CDR2 (germline): LGHDT, YNNKEL (reference sequence). The CDR3 here is CASSQSGQDPGETQYF.

This sequence joins TRBV19 and TRBJ1-4; TCRdb selects TRBD1, and the lack of DNA leaves this call unchecked. Germline CDR1 LNHDA, CDR2 SQIVND (reference sequence). The CDR3 loop spans 16 amino acids. CDR3 in amino acids: CASRRDRGHFGEKLFF.

J is TRBJ2-5 and V is TRBV21-1; TCRdb selects TRBD1, and the lack of DNA leaves this call unchecked. TRBV21-1 is labeled a pseudogene. CDR3 length: 16 amino acids. CDR3 protein: CASSRAVDRQGETQYF.

V usage is TRBV19 and J usage is TRBJ2-1; no DNA is available, so the TRBD2 call from TCRdb remains unchecked. Germline CDR1 LNHDA, CDR2 SQIVND (reference sequence). This CDR3 has 19 amino acids. This CDR3 reads CASSIEGLAGGPGYNEQFF.

This chain links TRBV14 with TRBJ2-5; without DNA, the TCRdb call of TRBD2 cannot be checked. The CDR3 runs to 15 residues. Germline values: CDR1 SGHDN, CDR2 FVKESK. The CDR3: CASSQEASGKETQYF.

This sequence joins TRBV27 and TRBJ2-7; TCRdb proposes TRBD2, but this gene call is untestable without DNA. CDR3 length: 15 residues. Germline V gene lookup returns CDR1 MNHEY and CDR2 SMNVEV (reference sequence). The CDR3 sequence: CASSLLAGHTYEQYF.

The gene calls are TRBV6-5 and TRBJ2-3. There are 16 residues in the CDR3. In germline, CDR1 is MNHEY, CDR2 SVGAGI. CDR3 sequence reads: CASSYGKSPGTDTQYF.

The chain is built from TRBV6-5 and TRBJ2-1. CDR1 and CDR2 (germline): MNHEY, SVGAGI. This CDR3 has 15 amino acids. CDR3 loop: CASSYKIGLNDEQFF.

CDR3 residues: CSVLGDLNTDTQYF. V is TRBV29-1 and J is TRBJ2-3; the D call of TRBD2 rests on TCRdb alone, since no DNA is present to check it. The CDR3 is made up of 14 amino acids. Germline-derived CDR1 and CDR2 are SQVTM and ANQGSEA.

V gene TRBV30 combines with J gene TRBJ2-1; TCRdb reports TRBD1, a call that lacks DNA to check it against. This CDR3 has 14 amino acids. Germline V gene lookup returns CDR1 GTSNPN and CDR2 SVGIG (reference sequence). CDR3: CAWSVKGYYNEQFF. Full variable domain (outside the CDR3, taken from reference TRBV30 and TRBJ2-1): SQTIHQWPATLVQPVGSPLSLECTVEGTSNPNLYWYRQAAGRGLQLLFYSVGIGQISSEVPQNLSASRPQDRQFILSSKKLLLSDSGFYLCAWSVKGYYNEQFFGPGTRLTVL.

The rearrangement uses TRBV3-1 and TRBJ2-5; TCRdb returns TRBD1, unconfirmable since there is no DNA. This CDR3 spans 18 amino acids. Germline loops: CDR1 LGHDT, CDR2 YNNKEL (reference sequence). CDR3 loop: CASSQDYPRGSNQETQYF.

The rearrangement joins TRBV24-1 to TRBJ1-2; TCRdb's D call of TRBD1 is untestable without DNA. The germline gives CDR1 KGHDR, CDR2 SFDVKD. This CDR3 is 12 amino acids long. The CDR3 is CAIEDSNYGYTF.

The rearrangement joins TRBV2 to TRBJ2-2. Germline V gene sequence: CDR1 SNHLY, CDR2 FYNNEI. This CDR3 is built from 14 residues. CDR3 region: CASKINANTGELFF.

The chain carries TRBV7-9 and TRBJ2-4; without DNA, the TCRdb call of TRBD2 cannot be checked. Germline loops: CDR1 SEHNR, CDR2 FQNEAQ (reference sequence). This CDR3 region has 16 residues. CDR3 residues: CASSLNRGRAKNIQYF.

The chain carries TRBV29-1 and TRBJ2-2. Germline CDR1 SQVTM, CDR2 ANQGSEA. The CDR3 covers 14 residues. CDR3: CSVEKGYSTGELFF.

The rearrangement links TRBV10-3 to TRBJ2-7. Looked up from germline, CDR1 is ENHRY and CDR2 is SYGVKD. This CDR3 comprises 12 residues. CDR3 sequence reads: CAISPSSYEQYF.

V gene TRBV6-6 combines with J gene TRBJ1-5. Germline V CDR1 and CDR2: MNHNY, SVGAGI (reference sequence). This CDR3 has 12 residues. CDR3 residues: CASSYVNQPQHF.

The V call is TRBV9, the J call TRBJ2-3; the D call of TRBD2 rests on TCRdb alone, since no DNA is present to check it. The CDR3 contains 17 residues. Germline CDR1 is SGDLS and CDR2 is YYNGEE. The chain's CDR3 is CASSGSLAGERTDTQYF.

V and J are TRBV5-4 and TRBJ2-1. This CDR3 spans 13 amino acids. Germline V gives CDR1 SGHNT, CDR2 YYREEE (reference sequence). The CDR3 protein is CASSLVSHGEQFF.

J is TRBJ2-1 and V is TRBV24-1; TCRdb's D call, TRBD2, is unchecked because there is no DNA. Germline CDR1 and CDR2: KGHDR and SFDVKD. CDR3 size: 17 residues. The CDR3: CATSDFSLAGTYNEQFF.

The J gene is TRBJ2-1, the V gene TRBV10-2; the TCRdb call, TRBD1, lacks DNA for checking. CDR3 size: 13 residues. Germline CDR1 and CDR2: WSHSY and SAAADI. The CDR3 sequence: CASSGGTAPSGFF.